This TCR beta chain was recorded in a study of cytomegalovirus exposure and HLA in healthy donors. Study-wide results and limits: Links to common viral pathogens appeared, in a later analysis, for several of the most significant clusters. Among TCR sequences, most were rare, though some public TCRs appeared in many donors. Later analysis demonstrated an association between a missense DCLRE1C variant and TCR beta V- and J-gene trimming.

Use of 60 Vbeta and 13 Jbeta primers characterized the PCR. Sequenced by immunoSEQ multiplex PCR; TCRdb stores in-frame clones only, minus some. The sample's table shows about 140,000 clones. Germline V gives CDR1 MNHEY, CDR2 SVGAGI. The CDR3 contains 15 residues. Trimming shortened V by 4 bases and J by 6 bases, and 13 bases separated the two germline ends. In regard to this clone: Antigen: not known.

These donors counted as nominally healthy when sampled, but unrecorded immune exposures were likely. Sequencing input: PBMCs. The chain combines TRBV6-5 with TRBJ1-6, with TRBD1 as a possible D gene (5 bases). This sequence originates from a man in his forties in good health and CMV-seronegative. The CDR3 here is CASSWTGGSNSPLHF. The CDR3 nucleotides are TGTGCCAGCAGTTGGACCGGGGGTTCTAATTCACCCCTCCACTTT.